One and the same sample provided the 3 T cell receptor beta chains below, sequenced in a study of blood T cell repertoires in COVID-19. Only in-frame clones appear in the TCRdb table, and some are missing; sequencing was by immunoSEQ multiplex PCR. This table holds about 300,000 clones, 89% found once. The specimen was PBMCs or T cells enriched from blood (not recorded which). The source of these receptors is a woman aged 45-65 years who had been exposed to COVID-19.

The gene calls are TRBV21-1 and TRBJ1-2; the table's D call, TRBD1, has no DNA check behind it. TRBV21-1 is deemed a pseudogene. This CDR3 contains 14 residues. The CDR3 coding sequence is TGTGCCGGAGGGACAGGGGGCGTTATCTATGGCTACACCTTC. It encodes CAGGTGGVIYGYTF.

V is TRBV28 and J is TRBJ1-1; TRBD1 matches 7 bases. Germline CDR1 is MDHEN and CDR2 is SYDVKM. V lost 8 bases to trimming and J lost 0 bases; unmatched junction nucleotides: 12. CDR3 length: 16 amino acids. The CDR3 DNA reads as TGTGCCAGCGGGTCCGGACAGGAAGAGATGAACACTGAAGCTTTCTTT. Its translation is CASGSGQEEMNTEAFF. The full variable domain, in which reference TRBV28 and TRBJ1-1 provide the parts outside the CDR3, is DVKVTQSSRYLVKRTGEKVFLECVQDMDHENMFWYRQDPGLGLRLIYFSYDVKMKEKGDIPEGYSVSREKKERFSLILESASTNQTSMYLCASGSGQEEMNTEAFFGQGTRLTVV.

The V gene is TRBV5-1, the J gene TRBJ2-7, with 9 bases fitting TRBD1. The CDR3 length is 13 residues. Germline V gives CDR1 SGHRS, CDR2 YFSETQ. Trimming removed 4 bases from V and 5 bases from J; junction bases left unmatched: 4. In DNA form, the CDR3 reads TGCGCCAGCAGCCTGGACAGGGGCCACGAGCAGTACTTC. Encoded protein: CASSLDRGHEQYF.